This T cell receptor beta chain was documented in a study of blood T cell repertoires in COVID-19. Participants were placed into cohorts based on the clinical history they reported. The V end lost 1 base, the J end lost 8 bases, and 16 bases lay between the germline ends. Germline assignment: CDR1 SGHDT and CDR2 YYEEEE. This CDR3 is 15 amino acids long. Sequenced by immunoSEQ multiplex PCR; TCRdb stores in-frame clones only, minus some. This table holds fewer than 600,000 clones, over 75% found once. This TCR derives from a woman between 40 and 50 years old who had recovered from COVID-19. The sequenced sample was PBMCs or T cells enriched from blood (not recorded which). This chain uses TRBV5-6 with TRBJ2-1; possibly TRBD1 for D (6 bases). The CDR3, as DNA: TGTGCCAGCAGCTTGTTCAGGGGTTCTCGTGATGAGCAGTTCTTC. Translated: CASSLFRGSRDEQFF. Full variable domain (outside the CDR3, taken from reference TRBV5-6 and TRBJ2-1): DAGVTQSPTHLIKTRGQQVTLRCSPKSGHDTVSWYQQALGQGPQFIFQYYEEEERQRGNFPDRFSGHQFPNYSSELNVNALLLGDSALYLCASSLFRGSRDEQFFGPGTRLTVL.